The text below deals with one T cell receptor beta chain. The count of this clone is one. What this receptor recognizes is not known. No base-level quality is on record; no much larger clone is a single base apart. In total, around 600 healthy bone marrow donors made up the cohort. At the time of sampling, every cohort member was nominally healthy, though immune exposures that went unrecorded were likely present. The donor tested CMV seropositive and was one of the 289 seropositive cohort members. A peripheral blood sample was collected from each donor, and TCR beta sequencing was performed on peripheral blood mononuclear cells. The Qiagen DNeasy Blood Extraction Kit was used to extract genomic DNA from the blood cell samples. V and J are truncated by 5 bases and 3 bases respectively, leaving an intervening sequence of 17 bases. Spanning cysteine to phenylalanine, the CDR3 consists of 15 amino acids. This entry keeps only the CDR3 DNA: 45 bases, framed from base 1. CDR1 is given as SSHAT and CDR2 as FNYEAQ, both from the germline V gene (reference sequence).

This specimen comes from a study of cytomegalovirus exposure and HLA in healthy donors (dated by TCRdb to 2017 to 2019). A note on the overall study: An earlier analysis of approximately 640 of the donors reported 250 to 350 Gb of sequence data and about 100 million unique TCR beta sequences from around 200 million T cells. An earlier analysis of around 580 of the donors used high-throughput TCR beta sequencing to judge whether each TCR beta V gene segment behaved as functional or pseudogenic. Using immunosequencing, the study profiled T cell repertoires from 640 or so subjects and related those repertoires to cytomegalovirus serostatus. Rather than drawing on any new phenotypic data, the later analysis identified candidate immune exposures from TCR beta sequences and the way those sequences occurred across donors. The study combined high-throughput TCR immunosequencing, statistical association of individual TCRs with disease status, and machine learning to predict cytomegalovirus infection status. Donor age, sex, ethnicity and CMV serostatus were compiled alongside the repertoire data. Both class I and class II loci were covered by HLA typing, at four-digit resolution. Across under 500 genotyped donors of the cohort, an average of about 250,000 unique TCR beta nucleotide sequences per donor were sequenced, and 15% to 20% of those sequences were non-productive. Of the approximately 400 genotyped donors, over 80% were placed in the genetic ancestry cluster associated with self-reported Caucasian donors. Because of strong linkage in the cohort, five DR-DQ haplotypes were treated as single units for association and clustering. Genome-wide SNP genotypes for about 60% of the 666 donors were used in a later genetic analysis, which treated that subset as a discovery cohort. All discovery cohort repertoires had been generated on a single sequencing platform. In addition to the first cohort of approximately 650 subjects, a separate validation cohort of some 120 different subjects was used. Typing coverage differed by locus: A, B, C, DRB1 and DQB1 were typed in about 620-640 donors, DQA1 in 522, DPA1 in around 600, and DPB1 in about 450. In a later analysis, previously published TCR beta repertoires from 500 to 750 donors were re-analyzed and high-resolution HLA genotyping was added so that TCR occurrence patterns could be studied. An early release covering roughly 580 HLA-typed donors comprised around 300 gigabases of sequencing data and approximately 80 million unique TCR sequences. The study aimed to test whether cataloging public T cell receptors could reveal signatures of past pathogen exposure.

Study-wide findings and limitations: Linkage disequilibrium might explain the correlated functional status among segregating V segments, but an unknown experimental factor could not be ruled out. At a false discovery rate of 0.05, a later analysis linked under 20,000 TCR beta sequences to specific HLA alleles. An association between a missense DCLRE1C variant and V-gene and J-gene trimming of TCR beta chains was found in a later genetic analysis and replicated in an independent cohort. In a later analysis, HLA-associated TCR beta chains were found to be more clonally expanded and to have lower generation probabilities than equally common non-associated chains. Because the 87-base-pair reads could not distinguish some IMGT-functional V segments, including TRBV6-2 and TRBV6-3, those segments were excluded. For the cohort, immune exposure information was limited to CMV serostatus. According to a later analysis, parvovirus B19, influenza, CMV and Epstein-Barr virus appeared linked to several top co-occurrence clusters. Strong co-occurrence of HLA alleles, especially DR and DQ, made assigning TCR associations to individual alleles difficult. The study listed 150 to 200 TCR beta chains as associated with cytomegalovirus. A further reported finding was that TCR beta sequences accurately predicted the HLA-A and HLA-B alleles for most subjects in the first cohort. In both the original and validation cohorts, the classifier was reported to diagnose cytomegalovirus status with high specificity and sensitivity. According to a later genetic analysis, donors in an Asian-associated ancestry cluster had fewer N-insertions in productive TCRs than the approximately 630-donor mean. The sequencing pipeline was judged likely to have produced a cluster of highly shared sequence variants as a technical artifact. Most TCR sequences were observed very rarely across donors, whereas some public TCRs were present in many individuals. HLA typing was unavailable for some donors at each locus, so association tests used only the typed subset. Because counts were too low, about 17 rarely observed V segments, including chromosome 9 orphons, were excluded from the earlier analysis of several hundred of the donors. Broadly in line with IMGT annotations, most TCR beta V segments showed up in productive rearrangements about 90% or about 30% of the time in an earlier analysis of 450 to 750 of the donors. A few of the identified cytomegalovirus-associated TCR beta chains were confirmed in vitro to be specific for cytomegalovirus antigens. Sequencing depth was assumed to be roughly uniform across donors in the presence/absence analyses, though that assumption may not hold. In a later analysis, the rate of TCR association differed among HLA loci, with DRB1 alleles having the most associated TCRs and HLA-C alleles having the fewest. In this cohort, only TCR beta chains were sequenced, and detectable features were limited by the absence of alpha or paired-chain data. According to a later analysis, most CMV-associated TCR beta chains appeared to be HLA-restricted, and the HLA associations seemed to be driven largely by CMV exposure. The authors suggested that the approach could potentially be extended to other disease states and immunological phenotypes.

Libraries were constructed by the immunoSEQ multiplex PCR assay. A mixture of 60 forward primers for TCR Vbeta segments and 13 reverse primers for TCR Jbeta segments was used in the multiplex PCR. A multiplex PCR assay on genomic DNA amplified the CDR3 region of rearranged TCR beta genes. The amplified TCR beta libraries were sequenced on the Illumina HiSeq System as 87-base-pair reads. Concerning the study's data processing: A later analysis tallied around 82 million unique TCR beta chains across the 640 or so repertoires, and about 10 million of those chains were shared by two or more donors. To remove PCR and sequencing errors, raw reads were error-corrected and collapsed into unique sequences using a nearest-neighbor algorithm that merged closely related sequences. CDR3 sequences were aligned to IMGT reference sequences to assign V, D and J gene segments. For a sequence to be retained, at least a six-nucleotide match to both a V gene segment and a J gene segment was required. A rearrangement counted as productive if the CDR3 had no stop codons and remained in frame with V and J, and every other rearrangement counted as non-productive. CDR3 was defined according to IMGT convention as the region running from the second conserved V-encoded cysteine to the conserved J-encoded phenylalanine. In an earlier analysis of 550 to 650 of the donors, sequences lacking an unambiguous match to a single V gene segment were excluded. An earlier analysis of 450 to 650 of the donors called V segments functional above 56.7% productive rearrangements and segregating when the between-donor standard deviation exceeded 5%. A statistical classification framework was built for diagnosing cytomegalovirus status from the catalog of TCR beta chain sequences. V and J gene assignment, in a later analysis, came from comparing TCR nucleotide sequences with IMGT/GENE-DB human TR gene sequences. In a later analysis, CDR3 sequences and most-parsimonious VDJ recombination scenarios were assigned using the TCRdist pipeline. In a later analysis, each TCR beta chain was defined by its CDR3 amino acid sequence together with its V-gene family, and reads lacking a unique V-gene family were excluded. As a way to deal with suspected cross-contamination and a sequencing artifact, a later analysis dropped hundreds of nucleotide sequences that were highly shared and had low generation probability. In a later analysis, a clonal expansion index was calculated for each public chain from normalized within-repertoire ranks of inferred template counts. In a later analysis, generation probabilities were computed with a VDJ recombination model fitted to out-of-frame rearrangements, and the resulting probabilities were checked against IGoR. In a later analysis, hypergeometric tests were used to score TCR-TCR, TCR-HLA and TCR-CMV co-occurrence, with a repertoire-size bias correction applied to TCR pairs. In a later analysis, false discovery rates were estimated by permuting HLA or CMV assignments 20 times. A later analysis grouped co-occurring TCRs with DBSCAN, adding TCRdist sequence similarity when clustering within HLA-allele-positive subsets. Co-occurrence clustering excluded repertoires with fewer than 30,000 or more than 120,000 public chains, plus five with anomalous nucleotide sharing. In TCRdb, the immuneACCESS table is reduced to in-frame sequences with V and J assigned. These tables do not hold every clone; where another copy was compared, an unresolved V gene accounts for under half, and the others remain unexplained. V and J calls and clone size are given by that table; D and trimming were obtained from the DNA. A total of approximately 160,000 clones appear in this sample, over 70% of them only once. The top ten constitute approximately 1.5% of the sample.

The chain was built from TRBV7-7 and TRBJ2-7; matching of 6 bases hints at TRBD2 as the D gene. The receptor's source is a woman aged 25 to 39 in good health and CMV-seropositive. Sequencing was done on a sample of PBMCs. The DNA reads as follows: TGTGCCAGCAGCCCGCTTGCGGGGATTGGCTACGAGCAGTACTTC. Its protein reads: CASSPLAGIGYEQYF.